This TCR beta chain appears in the sequencing data of a study of T-cell memory formation after mild COVID-19. Turning to the study itself: TCR clustering was largely donor specific. Findings and limits, study-wide: Pre-infection memory harbored some responding clones, suggesting cross-reactive memory joined. Clones that shrank (day 15 to 85) were balanced CD4/CD8, whereas later expanders leaned CD4+.

TCRdb passed the 5' RACE reads through MiXCR, listing each CDR3 protein once. The top ten clones hold 12% of a sample with about 560,000 distinct CDR3 sequences, about a sixth of them seen once. Germline V lookup: CDR1 SGDLS, CDR2 YYNGEE. V was cut by 0 bases and J by 5 bases, with 14 bases left in between. The length of the CDR3 is 15 residues. This clonotype was seen only a few times. Its target is not known. This clonotype originated in an adult woman who had mild COVID-19 (a few samples of this study predate the infection). Cell type and time point are not known. This sequence joins TRBV9 and TRBJ2-5, with D maybe TRBD2 (6 bases). The specimen was PBMCs or a T cell subset sorted from them (not recorded which). The CDR3 reads CASSVVGGFGETQYF. In DNA, the CDR3 is TGTGCCAGCAGCGTAGTGGGGGGATTTGGGGAGACCCAGTACTTC.